One sample yielded the 2 T cell receptor beta chains listed below, sequenced in a study of cytomegalovirus exposure and HLA in healthy donors. Vbeta (60) and Jbeta (13) primers were used in the PCR. Profiling relied on immunoSEQ multiplex PCR, and the TCRdb table lists in-frame clones only, not all of them. The sample lists some 190,000 clones; about 79% were seen once. Sequencing was done on a sample of PBMCs. These receptors all come from a man in his late teens or twenties in good health and CMV-seronegative.

On this clone: Within the sample, other DNA sequences also encode this same CDR3. CDR3 sequence: CASRGPQGKAFF. CDR3 in DNA: TGTGCCAGCAGGGGACCACAGGGAAAAGCGTTCTTC. This sequence joins TRBV6-5 and TRBJ2-1, with TRBD1 as a possible D gene (6 bases). Germline V gene sequence: CDR1 MNHEY, CDR2 SVGAGI. Trimming stripped 6 bases from V and 15 bases from J, with 18 bases between. The CDR3 is 12 amino acids.

The chain has TRBV10-2 and TRBJ1-4; unclear D gene. The V end was cut by 2 bases, the J end by 5 bases, with 12 bases between. The CDR3 sequence is 15 residues long. Looked up from germline, CDR1 is WSHSY and CDR2 is SAAADI. This chain's CDR3 is CASSEEDIGNEKLFF. CDR3 DNA: TGCGCCAGCAGTGAGGAGGATATTGGAAATGAAAAACTGTTTTTT.